The TCR beta chain under discussion was sequenced for a study of CD8+ T cells in alopecia areata (dated by TCRdb to the late 2010s). About the full investigation: Female C3H/HeJ recipients, roughly 6-10 weeks old, were grafted with skin from C3H/HeJ donors with spontaneous alopecia (roughly 6-12 months old). RNA was extracted with the PAXgene miRNA kit for fixed scalp, the miRNeasy kit for PBMCs, and the RNeasy kit for mouse skin. Scalp clonality was compared among normal scalp (n=4), patchy alopecia areata scalp (n=8), and alopecia totalis/universalis scalp (n=8). On the human side, TCRbeta sequencing was run on scalp tissue and on sorted CD4+ and CD8+ peripheral blood T cells from healthy controls and from alopecia areata patients with either patchy or totalis/universalis disease. TCRbeta CDR3 regions were amplified by immunoSEQ multiplex PCR with 35 Vbeta forward and 13 Jbeta reverse primers. High-throughput TCRbeta sequencing was used to examine T cell clonal expansion in alopecia areata in both the C3H/HeJ mouse model and human patients. What the work shows at the level of the full study, not this receptor alone: Lesional scalp, especially in alopecia totalis/universalis, showed higher clonality and more expanded CD8+ clones than normal scalp, suggesting antigenic drive. Resident alphabeta T cells in normal human skin are also sequenced, complicating scalp TCR repertoire analysis, unlike mouse skin dominated by gammadelta T cells. Shared TCR sequences between patients were less evident than in mice, which may be partly attributable to HLA diversity in the patient population.

Relative to germline, V is 0 bases shorter and J is 1 base shorter, with 9 bases between their ends. The CDR1 and CDR2 encoded by the germline V gene are NNHDY and SYVADS. From the cysteine up to the phenylalanine, the CDR3 has a length of 15 residues. Sequencing covers 33 bases of the CDR3, shown here with the frame starting at base 1. Pooled mouse cutaneous lymph node cells were stained for CD4, CD8alpha, NKG2D, NKG2ACE and other markers, then sorted on a BD Influx. The sample holds a few counts of this clone. The antigen it recognizes is unknown. Gene names and germline sequences here are all drawn from mouse data. The read is 4 residues too short to cover the CDR3 end, so that end is filled in from the germline J gene. The library was produced with the immunoSEQ multiplex PCR assay. RNA was extracted from all samples and reverse transcribed into cDNA, which served as template for TCR sequencing. First-strand cDNA was synthesized using SuperScript III with a 2:1 mix of oligo-dT and random hexamers. A synthetic immune receptor repertoire was used to assess amplification bias, and residual bias was removed computationally. Sequencing of the libraries was done on Illumina HiSeq using 60 bp reads that spanned the CDR3 and were read from J toward V. The published analysis was carried out like this. Raw reads were preprocessed for error removal, and CDR3 was defined according to IMGT conventions as running from the conserved cysteine to phenylalanine. Clonality was computed as 1 minus the Shannon entropy, with the entropy normalized by log2 of the number of productive unique TCRs. Whether scalp clones were CD4 or CD8 was inferred by matching scalp TCRbeta sequences against CD4 and CD8 repertoires sorted from blood. The clones in this table, taken by TCRdb from immuneACCESS, are in-frame only. Not every clone is retained; where verified, under half of the shortfall comes from an unresolved V gene, and the cause of the rest is unknown. For V, J and clone size, that table is used; D and trimming come from the DNA. The table for this sample lists 250,000 or so clones, none of them counted only once. The ten largest clones capture more than 0.95% of the sample.

Sequences were obtained from CD4+ T cells sorted from a lymph node. The source is a C3H/HeJ mouse with alopecia areata. This mouse strain bears the MHC haplotype H2-k. Here the chain combines TRBV13-3 and TRBJ2-5; tentative D gene TRBD2, with 6 bases matching. The CDR3 region: CASSDVGGDQDTQYF. CDR3 DNA (partial): TGTGCCAGCAGTGATGTTGGGGGAGACCAAGAC.